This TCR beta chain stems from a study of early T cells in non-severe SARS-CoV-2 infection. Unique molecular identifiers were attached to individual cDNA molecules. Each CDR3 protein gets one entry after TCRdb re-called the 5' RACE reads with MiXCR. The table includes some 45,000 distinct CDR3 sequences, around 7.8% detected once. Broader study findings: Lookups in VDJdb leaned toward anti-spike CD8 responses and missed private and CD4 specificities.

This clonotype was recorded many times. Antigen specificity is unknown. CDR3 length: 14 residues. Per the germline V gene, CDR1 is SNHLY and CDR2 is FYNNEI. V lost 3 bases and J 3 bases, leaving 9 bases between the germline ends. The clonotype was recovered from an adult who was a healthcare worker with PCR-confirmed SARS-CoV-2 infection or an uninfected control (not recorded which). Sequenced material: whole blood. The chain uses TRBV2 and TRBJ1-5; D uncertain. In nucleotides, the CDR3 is TGTGCCAGCAGTGACGGGTTTAACAATCAGCCCCAGCATTTT. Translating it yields CASSDGFNNQPQHF.